This TCR beta chain is from a study of radiation and T cells in renal cell carcinoma. The wider study: Nephrectomy followed 15 Gy stereotactic body radiation by 4 weeks. General study points: From baseline, blood top tumor clonotypes peaked at 2 weeks post-radiation.

To note about this clone: The antigen remains undetermined.

The length of the CDR3 is 14 residues. The germline gives CDR1 LNHDA, CDR2 SQIVND (reference sequence). V shed 5 bases and J shed 0 bases, with 8 bases lying between them. Regarding time point: baseline pretreatment blood. Documented treatment: 15 Gy SBRT to primary tumor, nephrectomy 4 weeks later. Radiation-treated patients gave blood at baseline, week 2 and week 4. The tumor was a clear cell renal cell carcinoma. Here immunoSEQ multiplex PCR was the method, and the copy in TCRdb shows in-frame clones only, minus some. The sample includes approximately 90,000 clones, 70% to 90% seen only once; the top ten take 7.5% to 8.5%.

The V and J genes are TRBV19 and TRBJ1-5, with no clear D. This clonotype originated in a man aged 50 or older with renal cell carcinoma. Here the sequenced sample was blood, taken from a patient whose treatment included radiotherapy and nephrectomy. The CDR3: CASSFYSSNQPQHF. The CDR3 coding sequence is TGTGCCAGTAGTTTCTATTCTAGCAATCAGCCCCAGCATTTT.